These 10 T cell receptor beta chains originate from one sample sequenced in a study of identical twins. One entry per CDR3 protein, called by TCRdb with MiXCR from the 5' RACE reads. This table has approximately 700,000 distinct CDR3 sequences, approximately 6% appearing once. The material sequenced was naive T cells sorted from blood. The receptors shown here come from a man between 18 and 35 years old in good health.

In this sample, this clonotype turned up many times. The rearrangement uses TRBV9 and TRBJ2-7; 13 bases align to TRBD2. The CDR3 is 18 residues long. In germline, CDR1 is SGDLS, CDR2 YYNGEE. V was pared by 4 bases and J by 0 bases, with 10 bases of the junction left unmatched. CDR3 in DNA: TGTGCCAGCAGCAAAGAGGGGACTAGCGGGGCTAGCTCCTACGAGCAGTACTTC. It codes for CASSKEGTSGASSYEQYF. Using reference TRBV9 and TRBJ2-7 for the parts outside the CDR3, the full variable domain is DSGVTQTPKHLITATGQRVTLRCSPRSGDLSVYWYQQSLDQGLQFLIQYYNGEERAKGNILERFSAQQFPDLHSELNLSSLELGDSALYFCASSKEGTSGASSYEQYFGPGTRLTVT.

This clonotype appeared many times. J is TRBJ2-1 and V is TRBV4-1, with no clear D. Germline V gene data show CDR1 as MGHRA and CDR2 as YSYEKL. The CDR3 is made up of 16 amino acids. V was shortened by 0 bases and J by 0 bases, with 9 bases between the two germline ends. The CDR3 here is CASSQEAHSSYNEQFF. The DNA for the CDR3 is TGCGCCAGCAGCCAAGAAGCTCACAGCTCCTACAATGAGCAGTTCTTC.

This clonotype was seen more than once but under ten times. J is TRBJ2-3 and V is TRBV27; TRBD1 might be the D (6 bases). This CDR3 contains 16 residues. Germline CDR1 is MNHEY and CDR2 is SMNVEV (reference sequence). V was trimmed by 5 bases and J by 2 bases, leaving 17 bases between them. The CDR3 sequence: CASSRPTGLNTDTQYF. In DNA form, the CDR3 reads TGTGCCAGCAGTAGACCCACAGGGCTTAACACAGATACGCAGTATTTT.

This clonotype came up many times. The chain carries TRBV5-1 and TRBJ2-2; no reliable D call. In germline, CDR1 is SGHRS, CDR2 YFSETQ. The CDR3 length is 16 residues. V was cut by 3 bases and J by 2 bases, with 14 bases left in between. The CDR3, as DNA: TGCGCCAGCAGCTCTCTAGGACCGAGTAACACCGGGGAGCTGTTTTTT. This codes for CASSSLGPSNTGELFF.

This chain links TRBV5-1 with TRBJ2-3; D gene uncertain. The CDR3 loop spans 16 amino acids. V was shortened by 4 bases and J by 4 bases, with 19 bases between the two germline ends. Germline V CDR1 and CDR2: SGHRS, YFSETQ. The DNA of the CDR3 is TGCGCCAGCAGCCCTGAATCAGGATTTGGCGCAGATACGCAGTATTTT. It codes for CASSPESGFGADTQYF.

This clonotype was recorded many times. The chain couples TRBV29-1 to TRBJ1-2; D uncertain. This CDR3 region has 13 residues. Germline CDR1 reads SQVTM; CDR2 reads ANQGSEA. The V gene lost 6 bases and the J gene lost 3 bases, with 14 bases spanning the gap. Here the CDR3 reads CSVHGEEDYGYTF. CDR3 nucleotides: TGCAGCGTCCATGGGGAAGAGGACTATGGCTACACCTTC.

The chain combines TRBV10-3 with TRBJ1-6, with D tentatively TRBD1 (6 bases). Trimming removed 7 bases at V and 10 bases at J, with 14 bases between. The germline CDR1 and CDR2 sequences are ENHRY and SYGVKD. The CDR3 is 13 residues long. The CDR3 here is CAINHGTRSPLHF. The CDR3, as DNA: TGTGCCATCAACCACGGGACAAGGTCACCCCTCCACTTT.

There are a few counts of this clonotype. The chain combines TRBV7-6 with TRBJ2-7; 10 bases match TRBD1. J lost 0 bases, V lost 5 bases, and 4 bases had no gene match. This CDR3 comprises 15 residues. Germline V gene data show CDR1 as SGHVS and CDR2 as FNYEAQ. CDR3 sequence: CASSPRTGGSYEQYF. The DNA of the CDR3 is TGTGCCAGCAGCCCCAGGACAGGGGGCTCCTACGAGCAGTACTTC.

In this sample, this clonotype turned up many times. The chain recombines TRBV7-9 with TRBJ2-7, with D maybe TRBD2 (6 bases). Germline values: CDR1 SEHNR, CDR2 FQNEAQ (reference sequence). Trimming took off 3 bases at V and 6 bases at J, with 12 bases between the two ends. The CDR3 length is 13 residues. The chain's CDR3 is CASSFGPEGEQYF. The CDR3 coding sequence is TGTGCCAGCAGCTTCGGCCCGGAGGGCGAGCAGTACTTC.

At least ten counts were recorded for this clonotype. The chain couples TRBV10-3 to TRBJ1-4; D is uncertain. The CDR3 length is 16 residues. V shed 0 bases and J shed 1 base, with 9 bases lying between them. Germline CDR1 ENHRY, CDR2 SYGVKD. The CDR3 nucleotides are TGTGCCATCAGTGAGTCCCCGATCAGAACTAATGAAAAACTGTTTTTT. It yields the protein CAISESPIRTNEKLFF.